These 24 T cell receptor beta chains originate from one sample sequenced in a study of blood T cell repertoires in COVID-19. Sequenced by immunoSEQ multiplex PCR; TCRdb stores in-frame clones only, minus some. The sample holds over 100,000 clones, roughly nine tenths seen once. Specimen: peripheral blood. The receptors derive from a human donor in a cohort sampled during active COVID-19.

The chain recombines TRBV5-4 with TRBJ2-7; 11 bases fit TRBD2. With 0 bases clipped from V and 4 bases from J, the junction kept 3 bases outside the gene matches. From germline, CDR1 is SGHNT and CDR2 YYREEE (reference sequence). The CDR3 contains 15 residues. CDR3 loop: CASSLGLAGSYEQYF. In DNA, the CDR3 is TGTGCCAGCAGCTTGGGACTAGCGGGGTCATACGAGCAGTACTTC.

As regards this clone: Other DNA sequences of this sample code for an identical CDR3. The rearrangement uses TRBV19 and TRBJ1-5, with D hard to call. This CDR3 contains 13 residues. The V end lost 2 bases, the J end lost 4 bases, and 6 bases lay between the germline ends. The germline V gene encodes CDR1 LNHDA and CDR2 SQIVND (reference sequence). The CDR3 here is CASSISGNQPQHF. The DNA of the CDR3 is TGTGCCAGTAGTATATCGGGGAATCAGCCCCAGCATTTT. The complete variable domain, with remaining parts taken from reference TRBV19 and TRBJ1-5, reads DGGITQSPKYLFRKEGQNVTLSCEQNLNHDAMYWYRQDPGQGLRLIYYSQIVNDFQKGDIAEGYSVSREKKESFPLTVTSAQKNPTAFYLCASSISGNQPQHFGDGTRLSIL.

The chain is built from TRBV6-2 or TRBV6-3 and TRBJ2-7; 10 positions agree with TRBD2. The germline V gene encodes CDR1 MNHEY and CDR2 SVGEGT. This CDR3 has 16 residues. The ends lost 2 bases at V and 2 bases at J; junction bases unmatched: 6. This CDR3 reads CASSYPRAGGPYEQYF. DNA for the CDR3: TGTGCCAGCAGTTACCCCCGAGCGGGGGGGCCCTACGAGCAGTACTTC.

This chain's CDR3 is CATSTGQGGRREQYF. The CDR3 nucleotides are TGTGCCACCAGTACCGGCCAAGGCGGCCGTCGTGAGCAGTACTTC. The V and J genes are TRBV24-1 and TRBJ2-7; no reliable D call. The germline V gene has CDR1 KGHDR and CDR2 SFDVKD. Trimming took 6 bases from V and 7 from J, leaving 21 bases between them. CDR3 length: 15 residues.

This clone was recorded only once. This chain links TRBV6-5 with TRBJ1-5; D gene unclear. Germline CDR1 is MNHEY and CDR2 is SVGAGI. Deletions cut 6 bases from V and 5 bases from J, with 17 bases between. The CDR3 spans 15 residues. Here the CDR3 DNA reads TGTGCCAGCAGACCTGCTAAACCACCTTATCAGCCCCAGCATTTT. This gives the protein CASRPAKPPYQPQHF.

There are a few counts of this clone. The rearrangement links TRBV10-3 to TRBJ1-1, with TRBD1 as a possible D gene (5 bases). This CDR3 has 14 residues. Germline V gene lookup returns CDR1 ENHRY and CDR2 SYGVKD. The V end was cut by 3 bases, the J end by 4 bases, with 12 bases between. CDR3: CAISDGGGTTEAFF. CDR3 bases: TGTGCCATCAGTGATGGAGGCGGGACCACTGAAGCTTTCTTT.

This sequence joins TRBV7-2 and TRBJ1-1; 8 nucleotides agree with TRBD1. Germline loops: CDR1 SGHTA, CDR2 FQGNSA. With V trimmed by 4 bases and J by 6 bases, 10 bases remained unmatched. There are 15 residues in the CDR3. CDR3 amino acids: CASSSRGHGKAEAFF. In DNA form, the CDR3 reads TGTGCCAGCAGCTCCAGGGGGCATGGAAAGGCTGAAGCTTTCTTT.

The CDR3 spells CASARPSYEQYF. In DNA form, the CDR3 reads TGTGCTAGTGCCAGGCCCTCCTACGAGCAGTACTTC. This rearrangement joins TRBV12-5 to TRBJ2-7; D is uncertain. The CDR3 totals 12 residues. CDR1 is LGHNT and CDR2 is FRNRAP in the germline V gene. Trimming stripped 7 bases from V and 0 bases from J, with 7 bases between. Variable domain in full (rest from reference TRBV12-5 and TRBJ2-7): DARVTQTPRHKVTEMGQEVTMRCQPILGHNTVFWYRQTMMQGLELLAYFRNRAPLDDSGMPKDRFSAEMPDATLATLKIQPSEPRDSAVYFCASARPSYEQYFGPGTRLTVT.

The chain carries TRBV29-1 and TRBJ2-1; unclear D gene. Germline loops: CDR1 SQVTM, CDR2 ANQGSEA. The CDR3 has 14 amino acids. V dropped 5 bases and J dropped 0 bases, with 11 bases sitting between them. CDR3 in DNA: TGCAGCGTTTATCCGCGTCTCTCCTACAATGAGCAGTTCTTC. It codes for CSVYPRLSYNEQFF.

The rearrangement uses TRBV7-3 and TRBJ1-1; possibly TRBD1 for D (5 bases). The V end lost 0 bases, the J end lost 3 bases, and 11 bases lay between the germline ends. The germline gives CDR1 SGHTA, CDR2 FQGTGA. The CDR3 runs to 15 residues. CDR3 region: CASSLTGGLDTEAFF. The CDR3 DNA sequence: TGTGCCAGCAGCTTAACCGGGGGATTGGACACTGAAGCTTTCTTT.

The chain is built from TRBV3-1 (or the pseudogene TRBV3-2) and TRBJ1-1; D is ambiguous. Germline V lookup: CDR1 LGHDT, CDR2 YNNKEL (reference sequence). The CDR3 length is 13 residues. The V gene lost 1 base and the J gene lost 5 bases, with 8 bases spanning the gap. The CDR3 loop reads CASSQGEVTEAFF. The CDR3 DNA follows: TGTGCCAGCAGCCAAGGGGAGGTGACTGAAGCTTTCTTT.

This clone was detected only once. V usage is TRBV24-1 and J usage is TRBJ2-1, with TRBD2 matching over 13 bases. Trimming removed 2 bases from V and 0 bases from J; junction bases left unmatched: 9. The germline V gene encodes CDR1 KGHDR and CDR2 SFDVKD. The CDR3 sequence is 20 residues long. The CDR3 reads CATSDSTSGRALSSYNEQFF. Written as DNA, the CDR3 is TGTGCCACCAGTGATTCCACTAGCGGGAGGGCCCTAAGCTCCTACAATGAGCAGTTCTTC.

V and J are TRBV27 and TRBJ2-2; D might be TRBD2 (5 bases). This CDR3 contains 14 residues. CDR1 and CDR2 (germline): MNHEY, SMNVEV (reference sequence). V lost 5 bases, J lost 8 bases, and 15 bases lay in between. This CDR3 is CASSIRGGLGELFF. In nucleotides, the CDR3 is TGTGCCAGCAGTATCCGGGGTGGTTTGGGGGAGCTGTTTTTT.

The chain uses TRBV10-3 and TRBJ2-3; possibly TRBD2 for D (6 bases). Trimming removed 6 bases from V and 0 bases from J, with 19 bases in between. There are 17 residues in the CDR3. Germline CDR1 reads ENHRY; CDR2 reads SYGVKD. The DNA for the CDR3 is TGTGCCATCAGCCCCTCGGGGGAACTGGCCAGCACAGATACGCAGTATTTT. Translating gives CAISPSGELASTDTQYF.

The CDR3 is CASSLAHGQPQHF. The CDR3 coding sequence is TGTGCCAGCAGTTTAGCGCACGGTCAGCCCCAGCATTTT. This chain uses TRBV12-3 or TRBV12-4 with TRBJ1-5, with D hard to call. CDR3 length equals 13 residues. Deletions cut 0 bases from V and 6 bases from J, with 6 bases between.

V usage is TRBV7-6 and J usage is TRBJ2-7; tentative D call: TRBD1 (5 bases). The V gene's germline CDR1 is SGHVS and CDR2 FNYEAQ. The CDR3 covers 14 residues. V gave up 4 bases and J gave up 6 bases, with 16 bases separating them. The CDR3 region has the DNA TGTGCCAGCAGCTCGACAGTACTGTCAGGCGAGCAGTACTTC. The encoded protein is CASSSTVLSGEQYF.

The V call is TRBV19, the J call TRBJ2-3; TRBD2 matches at 15 bases. V shed 3 bases, J shed 3 bases, and the junction held 16 bases outside the gene matches. Germline CDR1 LNHDA, CDR2 SQIVND (reference sequence). The CDR3 length is 21 residues. The CDR3 DNA is TGTGCCAGTAGTATTACGGCAGGACTAGCGGGAGGGCCGAGTGTGACAGATACGCAGTATTTT. Protein sequence: CASSITAGLAGGPSVTDTQYF. Using reference TRBV19 and TRBJ2-3 for the parts outside the CDR3, the full variable domain is DGGITQSPKYLFRKEGQNVTLSCEQNLNHDAMYWYRQDPGQGLRLIYYSQIVNDFQKGDIAEGYSVSREKKESFPLTVTSAQKNPTAFYLCASSITAGLAGGPSVTDTQYFGPGTRLTVL.

The chain employs TRBV19 and TRBJ1-1; 10 bases are a match to TRBD1. The germline gives CDR1 LNHDA, CDR2 SQIVND (reference sequence). Trimming removed 8 bases from V and 4 bases from J; junction bases left unmatched: 10. The CDR3 loop spans 15 amino acids. The CDR3 loop reads CASVDRGRGSTEAFF. CDR3 sequence (DNA): TGTGCCAGTGTCGACAGGGGGCGCGGTAGCACTGAAGCTTTCTTT.

The chain joins TRBV14 to TRBJ2-1; the D gene is possibly TRBD1 (5 bases). The germline V gene has CDR1 SGHDN and CDR2 FVKESK. The germline V and J ends were trimmed by 1 base and 7 bases, with 8 bases remaining between them. The CDR3 contains 13 residues. As DNA, the CDR3 is TGTGCCAGCAGCCAAGGACAGTTTAATGAGCAGTTCTTC. It specifies CASSQGQFNEQFF.

This clone appeared a single time. V gene TRBV28 combines with J gene TRBJ2-1; 7 nucleotides align to TRBD1. Unmatched junction bases numbered 15, after V lost 6 bases and J lost 7 bases. This CDR3 spans 16 amino acids. Germline CDR1 MDHEN, CDR2 SYDVKM. The CDR3 nucleotides read TGTGCCAGCAGCTTACCGACAGGGAAAGTTTTAAATGAGCAGTTCTTC. It yields the protein CASSLPTGKVLNEQFF.

A remark on this clone: One junction end does not reproduce the germline sequence, and a read error may be involved. V usage is TRBV6-1 and J usage is TRBJ1-1; 8 bases agree with TRBD1. Germline V gene data show CDR1 as MNHNS and CDR2 as SASEGT. The CDR3 has 15 residues. The CDR3 reads CASSETGGKNTKAFF. DNA for the CDR3: TGTGCCAGCAGTGAAACAGGGGGAAAAAACACTAAAGCTTTCTTT.

The J gene is TRBJ2-5, the V gene TRBV19; D gene uncertain. The CDR3 covers 12 residues. Germline CDR1 reads LNHDA; CDR2 reads SQIVND (reference sequence). The V gene lost 3 bases and the J gene lost 4 bases, with 6 bases spanning the gap. CDR3 loop: CASSIPGETQYF. In nucleotides, the CDR3 is TGTGCCAGTAGTATCCCCGGAGAGACCCAGTACTTC.

The chain is built from TRBV28 and TRBJ2-7; 8 bases agree with TRBD2. The CDR3 is 14 residues long. Germline V lookup: CDR1 MDHEN, CDR2 SYDVKM. Losses at the gene ends were 10 bases for V and 5 bases for J; bases not matched to a gene: 13. CDR3 residues: CATFGSGTGHEQYF. The DNA of the CDR3 is TGTGCCACCTTCGGTAGCGGGACTGGCCACGAGCAGTACTTC.

J is TRBJ1-2 and V is TRBV7-3, with 8 bases lining up with TRBD1. Germline assignment: CDR1 SGHTA and CDR2 FQGTGA. The ends lost 3 bases at V and 8 bases at J; junction bases unmatched: 5. CDR3 length: 13 amino acids. CDR3 loop: CASSFQGARGYTF. CDR3 in DNA: TGTGCCAGCAGCTTCCAGGGGGCGCGGGGCTACACCTTC.